The 11 T cell receptor beta chains given below trace back to one sample, sequenced in a study. TCRdb reprocessed the RT-PCR reads via MiXCR and lists one record per CDR3 protein. Of around 700,000 distinct CDR3 sequences listed, approximately 15% are singletons. The sample taken for sequencing was memory CD4+ T cells from blood. These receptors were taken from a female donor in good health, serving as a healthy control.

Ten or more counts support this clonotype. The gene calls are TRBV20-1 and TRBJ2-1; D remains ambiguous. CDR1 is DFQATT and CDR2 is SNEGSKA in the germline V gene (reference sequence). The CDR3 has 12 residues. V lost 3 bases and J lost 12, with 15 bases in between. CDR3 sequence: CSARGIVVAQFF. Here the CDR3 DNA reads TGCAGTGCTAGGGGAATAGTCGTGGCGCAGTTCTTC.

J is TRBJ2-4 and V is TRBV2; D is ambiguous. Germline loops: CDR1 SNHLY, CDR2 FYNNEI. CDR3 length: 11 amino acids. The V and J ends lost 7 bases and 12 bases respectively, with 13 bases between them. CDR3 nucleotides: TGTGCCAGCACCCTCGGCGGTTCTCAGTACTTC. Its protein product is CASTLGGSQYF.

Of note for this clonotype: A read error may account for a junction end that differs from germline. The rearrangement links TRBV20-1 to TRBJ1-1; D unresolved. Germline CDR1 DFQATT, CDR2 SNEGSKA (reference sequence). The length of the CDR3 is 13 residues. The chain's CDR3 is CIATLFRWAEAFF. The CDR3 DNA follows: TGCATTGCTACCCTATTCCGGTGGGCTGAAGCTTTCTTT.

The V call is TRBV20-1, the J call TRBJ2-3; TRBD2 agrees at 7 bases. The CDR3 spans 15 residues. Germline V lookup: CDR1 DFQATT, CDR2 SNEGSKA (reference sequence). The V and J ends lost 0 bases and 3 bases, in that order; junction bases with no gene match: 6. The chain's CDR3 is CSARDRLAPTDTQYF. CDR3 DNA sequence: TGCAGTGCTAGAGACCGACTAGCACCGACAGATACGCAGTATTTT.

This clonotype was observed a handful of times. The genes are TRBV29-1 and TRBJ1-2, with a weak D call TRBD1 (5 bases). The V end lost 4 bases, the J end lost 7 bases, and 16 bases lay between the germline ends. The CDR3 is 13 residues long. Germline lookup yields CDR1 SQVTM and CDR2 ANQGSEA. CDR3 region: CSVGLFGGSGYTF. DNA of the CDR3: TGCAGCGTTGGGTTGTTCGGGGGATCTGGCTACACCTTC.

V gene TRBV19 combines with J gene TRBJ2-7; TRBD1 matches 9 bases. Per the germline V gene, CDR1 is LNHDA and CDR2 is SQIVND (reference sequence). This CDR3 has 15 amino acids. V lost 4 bases and J lost 0; bases outside the gene matches: 4. In DNA, the CDR3 is TGTGCCAGTAGTACAGACAGGGGGAGCTCCTACGAGCAGTACTTC. It specifies CASSTDRGSSYEQYF.

The chain links TRBV6-2 or TRBV6-3 to TRBJ1-2; D uncertain. The CDR3 length is 14 residues. V lost 4 bases to trimming and J lost 4 bases, with 13 bases between them. CDR1 MNHEY and CDR2 SVGEGT come from the germline V gene. CDR3 sequence (DNA): TGTGCCAGCAGTTTTCACCACGCTACCTATGGCTACACCTTC. It translates to CASSFHHATYGYTF.

The chain employs TRBV6-2 or TRBV6-3 and TRBJ2-1; 8 nucleotides line up with TRBD1. Germline loops: CDR1 MNHEY, CDR2 SVGEGT. The CDR3 runs to 12 residues. V shed 7 bases and J 9 bases; nucleotides not matched to a gene: 5. CDR3 protein: CASKTGGGEQFF. CDR3 DNA sequence: TGTGCCAGCAAAACAGGGGGAGGTGAGCAGTTCTTC.

A word on this clonotype: It is unclear where the CDR3 begins or ends on the DNA, so no DNA is shown, and the CDR3 is as TCRdb lists it. The chain is built from TRBV6-1 and TRBJ1-1; no DNA check was done on the table's D call, TRBD1. Per the germline V gene, CDR1 is MNHNS and CDR2 is SASEGT. The CDR3 has 14 amino acids, counting both end residues. The CDR3 is CASSVSGPGTEAFF.

This clonotype was counted a few times. The rearrangement joins TRBV6-5 to TRBJ1-4; TRBD1 aligns across 10 bases. This CDR3 has 14 amino acids. Germline values: CDR1 MNHEY, CDR2 SVGAGI. Trimming at V came to 5 bases and at J to 10 bases, leaving 7 bases not matched to a gene. The CDR3 region has the DNA TGTGCCAGCAGTCTCGGGACAGGGGCGGGAAAACTGTTTTTT. Protein: CASSLGTGAGKLFF.

The chain uses TRBV5-1 and TRBJ2-7; TRBD1 agrees at 8 bases. This CDR3 has 15 amino acids. Germline CDR1 reads SGHRS; CDR2 reads YFSETQ. V lost 4 bases to trimming and J lost 7 bases; unmatched junction nucleotides: 13. Written as DNA, the CDR3 is TGCGCCAGCAGCCCGGATGTAGCAGGGGGCGGAGAGCAGTACTTC. Amino acid sequence: CASSPDVAGGGEQYF.